These 25 T cell receptor beta chains were sequenced from one sample in a study of T-cell reconstitution after alpha-beta-depleted transplantation in children. The library targeted TCRbeta and was prepared with unique molecular identifiers. TCRdb fed the PCR reads into MiXCR, producing one record per CDR3 protein. The data contain about 870,000 distinct CDR3 sequences, under 20% of them singletons. Sequenced material: PBMCs, mostly from graft donor cells, taken 360 days after TCRalphabeta/CD19-depleted stem cell transplant. The receptor source for this set is a male patient younger than 18 who had a stem cell transplant for acute lymphoblastic leukemia, so the T cells may come from the graft donor.

This clonotype has at least ten counts. The rearrangement uses TRBV9 and TRBJ2-1, with D perhaps being TRBD1 or TRBD2 (5 bases each). The CDR3 has 17 residues. V was clipped by 0 bases and J by 5 bases, with 18 bases between them. Germline V gene sequence: CDR1 SGDLS, CDR2 YYNGEE. The CDR3 DNA follows: TGTGCCAGCAGCGTAGCTACAGCGGCAGGGCCCGACAATGAGCAGTTCTTC. This gives the protein CASSVATAAGPDNEQFF.

The J gene is TRBJ2-3, the V gene TRBV5-1; TRBD2 might be the D (5 bases). CDR3 length equals 17 residues. The V gene lost 0 bases and the J gene lost 4 bases, with 18 bases spanning the gap. CDR1 SGHRS and CDR2 YFSETQ come from the germline V gene. CDR3 region: CASSLAGFSAAADTQYF. The CDR3 DNA is TGCGCCAGCAGCTTGGCCGGTTTCTCCGCAGCGGCAGATACGCAGTATTTT.

The chain employs TRBV27 and TRBJ2-3, with 10 bases matching TRBD2. Germline CDR1 and CDR2: MNHEY and SMNVEV (reference sequence). CDR3 length equals 17 residues. J gave up 0 bases and V 8 bases, and 11 bases lay outside the gene matches. DNA for the CDR3: TGTGCCAGCCCTACTAGCGGGAAAATTACTAGCACAGATACGCAGTATTTT. This sequence encodes CASPTSGKITSTDTQYF.

With respect to this clonotype: The CDR3 end shows no conserved phenylalanine or tryptophan, and so a read error is likely. The CDR3, as DNA: TGCAGTGCTATCAACAGGGTAATGAACACTGAAGCTTTCATT. Translating gives CSAINRVMNTEAFI. V usage is TRBV20-1 and J usage is TRBJ1-1; maybe TRBD1 (6 bases). V was shortened by 4 bases and J by 0 bases, with 12 bases between the two germline ends. The CDR3 is 14 residues long. Germline-derived CDR1 and CDR2 are DFQATT and SNEGSKA (reference sequence).

This clonotype was seen only a few times. The V and J genes are TRBV6-4 and TRBJ1-5; D gene ambiguous. The CDR3 length is 13 residues. Per germline, CDR1 MRHNA and CDR2 SNTAGT. Trimming cost V 0 bases and J 7 bases, with 7 bases left between them. The CDR3 DNA reads as TGTGCCAGCAGTGACTCGGTTGGACAGCCCCAGCATTTT. The encoded protein is CASSDSVGQPQHF.

This clonotype was seen ten or more times. V usage is TRBV5-1 and J usage is TRBJ2-7; no reliable D call. The CDR3 length is 14 residues. CDR1 and CDR2 from the germline V gene are SGHRS and YFSETQ. V lost 2 bases and J lost 2, with 11 bases in between. CDR3 region: CASSFGWGTYEQYF. In DNA form, the CDR3 reads TGCGCCAGCAGCTTCGGATGGGGTACCTACGAGCAGTACTTC.

This rearrangement joins TRBV5-1 to TRBJ2-7, with TRBD2 matching over 7 bases. The CDR3 consists of 15 residues. Germline V gene data show CDR1 as SGHRS and CDR2 as YFSETQ. V lost 4 bases, J lost 4 bases, and 11 bases stayed unmatched. CDR3 in amino acids: CASSPSAGVGYEQYF. In DNA form, the CDR3 reads TGCGCCAGCAGCCCTTCGGCGGGAGTTGGGTACGAGCAGTACTTC.

This clonotype was picked up many times. The junction departs from germline at one end; a sequencing error may be responsible. The J gene is TRBJ2-7, the V gene TRBV5-1; 14 nucleotides agree with TRBD2. Germline V gives CDR1 SGHRS, CDR2 YFSETQ. The CDR3 runs to 15 residues. This CDR3 reads CASSWGTSGSYEQYF. CDR3 DNA sequence: TGTGCCAGCAGCTGGGGGACTAGCGGGAGCTACGAGCAGTACTTC.

Turning to this clonotype: Being one base from a much bigger clone, this may be a read error. The rearrangement joins TRBV27 to TRBJ2-7, with D unresolved. The CDR3 consists of 13 residues. Germline loops: CDR1 MNHEY, CDR2 SMNVEV (reference sequence). V dropped 6 bases and J dropped 4 bases, with 13 bases sitting between them. The CDR3 protein is CASSERIWYEQYF. CDR3 nucleotide sequence: TGTGCCAGCAGCGAGAGAATTTGGTACGAGCAGTACTTC.

The V gene is TRBV7-8, the J gene TRBJ2-5; 7 positions match TRBD1. This CDR3 has 14 amino acids. From germline, CDR1 is SGHVS and CDR2 FQNEAQ. V gave up 5 bases and J gave up 3 bases; unmatched junction bases: 6. CDR3: CASSQNQGEETQYF. The CDR3, as DNA: TGTGCCAGCAGCCAGAACCAGGGGGAAGAGACCCAGTACTTC.

This chain joins TRBV29-1 and TRBJ2-7, with D perhaps matching TRBD1 (6 bases). Germline CDR1 and CDR2: SQVTM and ANQGSEA. This CDR3 has 14 amino acids. Trimming stripped 5 bases from V and 0 bases from J, with 14 bases between. CDR3 coding DNA: TGCAGCGTTAGGAATGACAGGAGCTCCTACGAGCAGTACTTC. It yields the protein CSVRNDRSSYEQYF.

The V gene is TRBV27, the J gene TRBJ2-1; 13 nucleotides agree with TRBD2. CDR1 and CDR2 (germline): MNHEY, SMNVEV (reference sequence). Germline trimming cut 3 bases from V and 9 bases from J; bases unmatched to any gene: 5. This CDR3 is 15 amino acids long. The CDR3 region has the DNA TGTGCCAGCAGTTTTGGGGGACTAGCGGGATTTGAGCAGTTCTTC. It codes for CASSFGGLAGFEQFF.

The chain couples TRBV12-5 to TRBJ2-1, with 8 bases identical to TRBD1. CDR3 size: 15 residues. Losses at the gene ends were 5 bases for V and 0 bases for J; bases not matched to a gene: 3. Germline-derived CDR1 and CDR2 are LGHNT and FRNRAP. CDR3 protein: CASGRDRSSYNEQFF. The CDR3 nucleotides read TGTGCTAGTGGTAGGGACAGGAGCTCCTACAATGAGCAGTTCTTC.

The chain is built from TRBV20-1 and TRBJ2-7; perhaps D is TRBD1 or TRBD2 (5 bases each). Germline V gene sequence: CDR1 DFQATT, CDR2 SNEGSKA (reference sequence). The CDR3 is 16 residues long. The V gene lost 0 bases and the J gene lost 2 bases, with 17 bases spanning the gap. DNA for the CDR3: TGCAGTGCTAGAGATGATGGCCGCACGGGACCCTACGAGCAGTACTTC. Translated: CSARDDGRTGPYEQYF.

This clonotype was seen a handful of times. The V gene is TRBV30, the J gene TRBJ2-3; the D is unclear. Looked up from germline, CDR1 is GTSNPN and CDR2 is SVGIG (reference sequence). The CDR3 extends over 12 amino acids. The V and J ends lost 0 bases and 5 bases respectively, with 6 bases between them. The CDR3 sequence is CAWSVAEDTQYF. The CDR3 DNA reads as TGTGCCTGGAGTGTCGCGGAAGATACGCAGTATTTT.

This clonotype was observed a few times. The chain combines TRBV6-2 or TRBV6-3 with TRBJ1-2; 7 bases line up with TRBD1. With 2 bases clipped from V and 1 base from J, the junction kept 4 bases outside the gene matches. The germline V gene has CDR1 MNHEY and CDR2 SVGEGT. This CDR3 comprises 15 residues. CDR3 amino acids: CASSYQGGVNYGYTF. The CDR3 coding sequence is TGTGCCAGCAGTTACCAGGGGGGAGTTAACTATGGCTACACCTTC.

This clonotype was counted ten times or more. The chain links TRBV5-1 to TRBJ2-1, with 13 nucleotides matching TRBD2. The junction had 13 bases not matched to a gene; V was cut back by 3 bases and J by 4 bases. Germline V gene data show CDR1 as SGHRS and CDR2 as YFSETQ. CDR3 length: 19 residues. CDR3 amino acids: CASSSPGLAGLPSYNEQFF. The CDR3 DNA reads as TGCGCCAGCAGCTCCCCGGGACTAGCGGGACTACCTTCTTACAATGAGCAGTTCTTC.

This clonotype was recorded many times. The gene calls are TRBV5-1 and TRBJ1-2; D gene unclear. CDR3 size: 14 residues. With 0 bases removed from V and 2 bases from J, the gap between germline ends came to 8 bases. Germline V gene lookup returns CDR1 SGHRS and CDR2 YFSETQ. The CDR3: CASSLVGENYGYTF. The CDR3 DNA sequence: TGCGCCAGCAGCTTGGTCGGTGAGAACTATGGCTACACCTTC.

This clonotype was observed many times. The chain recombines TRBV29-1 with TRBJ1-3; 7 bases align to TRBD1. The CDR3 extends over 14 amino acids. With 4 bases clipped from V and 4 bases from J, the junction kept 7 bases outside the gene matches. Germline lookup yields CDR1 SQVTM and CDR2 ANQGSEA. CDR3 in amino acids: CSVAAGGAGNTIYF. The DNA of the CDR3 is TGCAGCGTTGCGGCAGGGGGAGCGGGAAACACCATATATTTT.

This clonotype was seen a handful of times. V gene TRBV5-1 combines with J gene TRBJ2-5; TRBD1 matches 7 bases. CDR1 SGHRS and CDR2 YFSETQ come from the germline V gene. The CDR3 is made up of 16 amino acids. Trimming at V came to 0 bases and at J to 1 base, leaving 6 bases not matched to a gene. In DNA form, the CDR3 reads TGCGCCAGCAGCTTGGAGGTAGGGGGCCTCCAAGAGACCCAGTACTTC. Encoded protein: CASSLEVGGLQETQYF.

The chain is built from TRBV11-2 and TRBJ2-3; D ambiguous. Germline CDR1 is SGHAT and CDR2 is FQNNGV. The CDR3 sequence is 11 residues long. V was trimmed by 7 bases and J by 6 bases, leaving 8 bases between them. DNA for the CDR3: TGTGCCAGCATCCAGTGGGATACGCAGTATTTT. Protein product: CASIQWDTQYF.

V usage is TRBV12-3 or TRBV12-4 and J usage is TRBJ2-1; no clear D. V gave up 3 bases and J gave up 7 bases, with 16 bases separating them. The CDR3 is 15 residues long. In DNA form, the CDR3 reads TGTGCCAGCAGTTTTTTTGGACCTACATATAATGAGCAGTTCTTC. Its translation is CASSFFGPTYNEQFF.

This clonotype was recorded only once. J is TRBJ2-7 and V is TRBV29-1; D unclear. V was shortened by 6 bases and J by 3 bases, with 9 bases between the two germline ends. CDR1 and CDR2 from the germline V gene are SQVTM and ANQGSEA. There are 11 residues in the CDR3. DNA of the CDR3: TGCAGCGTCCCGATTGGCTACGAGCAGTACTTC. Residues: CSVPIGYEQYF.

The chain recombines TRBV7-9 with TRBJ2-1; possible D gene TRBD1, 5 bases. V lost 1 base, J lost 13 bases, and 11 bases lay in between. CDR1 SEHNR and CDR2 FQNEAQ come from the germline V gene (reference sequence). This CDR3 region has 12 residues. The CDR3, as DNA: TGTGCCAGCAGCTTAGATATCAGGGTACAGTTCTTC. It yields the protein CASSLDIRVQFF.

This rearrangement joins TRBV29-1 to TRBJ2-3; 8 bases are shared with TRBD1. V lost 3 bases, J lost 9 bases, and 2 bases stayed unmatched. Germline V CDR1 and CDR2: SQVTM, ANQGSEA. CDR3 size: 11 residues. DNA of the CDR3: TGCAGCGTTGACCGGACAGGGACGCAGTATTTT. Translated: CSVDRTGTQYF.